The 23 T cell receptor beta chains below all came from one sample that was sequenced in a study of blood T cell repertoires in COVID-19 (dated by TCRdb to 2019 to 2021). Library prep was done by the immunoSEQ multiplex PCR assay. TCRdb holds this immuneACCESS table with in-frame rearrangements only. Some clones are missing; in checked studies, unresolved V genes explain under half, and the rest has no known cause. This sample lists a few hundred thousand clones; around 92% were detected once. Approximately 1.8% of the sample comes from the top ten. The sequenced sample was PBMCs or T cells enriched from blood (not recorded which). The receptors here all came from a woman aged 55-70 years who had recovered from COVID-19.

The V call is TRBV27, the J call TRBJ2-1; D remains ambiguous. Trimming stripped 6 bases from V and 7 bases from J, with 19 bases between. CDR1 is MNHEY and CDR2 is SMNVEV in the germline V gene (reference sequence). CDR3 length: 15 residues. CDR3 in DNA: TGTGCCAGCAGAAGTGACCAACCAGGTCTAAATGAGCAGTTCTTC. The encoded protein is CASRSDQPGLNEQFF.

This clone has a handful of counts. The chain combines TRBV5-1 with TRBJ1-2; TRBD1 might be the D (5 bases). Germline CDR1 is SGHRS and CDR2 is YFSETQ. The CDR3 length is 15 residues. With 4 bases removed from V and 5 bases from J, the gap between germline ends came to 18 bases. The CDR3 DNA sequence: TGCGCCAGCAGCGCCGGACCAGGGTTGGAGTATGGCTACACCTTC. This encodes CASSAGPGLEYGYTF. The variable domain in full, completed from reference TRBV5-1 and TRBJ1-2, reads KAGVTQTPRYLIKTRGQQVTLSCSPISGHRSVSWYQQTPGQGLQFLFEYFSETQRNKGNFPGRFSGRQFSNSRSEMNVSTLELGDSALYLCASSAGPGLEYGYTFGSGTRLTVV.

The chain employs TRBV5-4 and TRBJ1-2, with TRBD1 matching over 9 bases. CDR1 is SGHNT, CDR2 YYREEE, per germline (reference sequence). The junction had 7 bases not matched to a gene; V was cut back by 5 bases and J by 2 bases. The CDR3 is 15 residues long. This chain's CDR3 is CASSNAGTGNYGYTF. The CDR3 DNA sequence: TGTGCCAGCAGTAACGCCGGGACAGGGAACTATGGCTACACCTTC.

Only a few counts were recorded for this clone. The chain uses TRBV11-2 and TRBJ2-7; 8 nucleotides align to TRBD1. V shed 5 bases, J shed 0 bases, and the junction held 9 bases outside the gene matches. The CDR3 totals 16 residues. Germline V gene data show CDR1 as SGHAT and CDR2 as FQNNGV. The CDR3 is CASSHSTGAISYEQYF. CDR3 DNA: TGTGCCAGCAGCCACTCGACAGGGGCAATCTCCTACGAGCAGTACTTC.

The chain couples TRBV10-2 to TRBJ1-2; 9 bases line up with TRBD1. Per germline, CDR1 WSHSY and CDR2 SAAADI. The CDR3 has 15 amino acids. Trimming cost V 5 bases and J 0 bases; bases outside gene matches: 4. The CDR3 loop is CASSRGTGTNYGYTF. The DNA of the CDR3 is TGCGCCAGCAGTCGTGGGACAGGGACTAACTATGGCTACACCTTC.

V and J are TRBV27 and TRBJ2-7; 8 positions agree with TRBD2. This CDR3 has 15 residues. The junction had 5 bases not matched to a gene; V was cut back by 1 base and J by 3 bases. CDR1 and CDR2 from the germline V gene are MNHEY and SMNVEV (reference sequence). The CDR3 bases are TGTGCCAGCAGTTTATTGGCGGGAGGATTCTACGAGCAGTACTTC. This translates into CASSLLAGGFYEQYF.

The chain combines TRBV19 with TRBJ1-1; D perhaps matches TRBD1 (6 bases). The CDR3 extends over 14 amino acids. The germline V and J ends were trimmed by 5 bases and 4 bases, with 14 bases remaining between them. In germline, CDR1 is LNHDA, CDR2 SQIVND (reference sequence). The chain's CDR3 is CASSWGGIGTEAFF. The DNA for the CDR3 is TGTGCCAGTAGTTGGGGGGGCATAGGCACTGAAGCTTTCTTT.

The V and J genes are TRBV5-1 and TRBJ1-2; a weak D match, TRBD1 (5 bases). The V end lost 0 bases, the J end lost 3 bases, and 6 bases lay between the germline ends. The length of the CDR3 is 13 residues. CDR1 SGHRS and CDR2 YFSETQ come from the germline V gene. The CDR3 nucleotides read TGCGCCAGCAGCTTGGCAGGGCACTATGGCTACACCTTC. This translates into CASSLAGHYGYTF.

This clone came up a few times. This chain joins TRBV3-1 (or the pseudogene TRBV3-2) and TRBJ1-6; no clear D. The CDR3 contains 17 residues. With 4 bases removed from V and 0 bases from J, the gap between germline ends came to 13 bases. Germline V gene lookup returns CDR1 LGHDT and CDR2 YNNKEL (reference sequence). CDR3 DNA: TGTGCCAGCAGCCCACTAGGGCTTAGCTCCTATAATTCACCCCTCCACTTT. Translated: CASSPLGLSSYNSPLHF.

This clone appeared once. The chain links TRBV9 to TRBJ2-1, with 8 bases fitting TRBD2. The J segment lost 3 bases and the V segment lost 4 bases, leaving 12 bases of the junction unmatched. The CDR3 sequence is 17 residues long. The V gene's germline CDR1 is SGDLS and CDR2 YYNGEE. The CDR3 loop reads CASSSLPTGGGYNEQFF. Here the CDR3 DNA reads TGTGCCAGCAGCTCCCTACCCACGGGGGGGGGCTACAATGAGCAGTTCTTC.

The chain recombines TRBV27 with TRBJ2-7; D ambiguous. Per germline, CDR1 MNHEY and CDR2 SMNVEV (reference sequence). V lost 0 bases and J 3 bases, leaving 12 bases between the germline ends. The CDR3 length is 15 residues. The CDR3 sequence: CASSLSGIALYEQYF. The CDR3 bases are TGTGCCAGCAGTTTATCGGGTATAGCTCTCTACGAGCAGTACTTC.

The chain couples TRBV7-3 to TRBJ2-1, with D maybe TRBD1 (6 bases). V gave up 4 bases and J gave up 8 bases, with 12 bases separating them. Germline-derived CDR1 and CDR2 are SGHTA and FQGTGA. CDR3 length: 13 amino acids. The CDR3 region has the DNA TGTGCCAGCAGCTCTTACAGGGACCATGAGCAGTTCTTC. Translation gives CASSSYRDHEQFF.

This chain joins TRBV18 and TRBJ2-1; tentative D call: TRBD2 (6 bases). CDR1 and CDR2 from the germline V gene are KGHSH and LQKENI. With 8 bases removed from V and 5 bases from J, the gap between germline ends came to 10 bases. The CDR3 loop spans 12 amino acids. The CDR3 nucleotides read TGTGCCAGCGCGGGGTACAACAATGAGCAGTTCTTC. Encoded protein: CASAGYNNEQFF.

This clone has only one observation. This rearrangement joins TRBV28 to TRBJ1-3; 9 nucleotides align to TRBD1. The V gene end was trimmed by 8 bases and the J gene end by 3 bases; junction bases not matched to a gene: 14. CDR1 is MDHEN, CDR2 SYDVKM, per germline. The CDR3 consists of 17 residues. The CDR3 region has the DNA TGTGCCAGCGGAGACAGGGGGTTCCTCAAAAATGGAAACACCATATATTTT. Its protein product is CASGDRGFLKNGNTIYF. Filled out from reference TRBV28 and TRBJ1-3, the complete variable domain reads DVKVTQSSRYLVKRTGEKVFLECVQDMDHENMFWYRQDPGLGLRLIYFSYDVKMKEKGDIPEGYSVSREKKERFSLILESASTNQTSMYLCASGDRGFLKNGNTIYFGEGSWLTVV.

The chain has TRBV28 and TRBJ2-7; 7 bases are a match to TRBD1. This CDR3 contains 13 residues. Germline V CDR1 and CDR2: MDHEN, SYDVKM. Trimming cost V 6 bases and J 1 base; bases outside gene matches: 3. The CDR3 loop is CASSSGQSYEQYF. The CDR3 nucleotides are TGTGCCAGCAGCTCGGGACAGTCCTACGAGCAGTACTTC.

The chain has TRBV27 and TRBJ1-1; D is ambiguous. CDR1 and CDR2 (germline): MNHEY, SMNVEV (reference sequence). Trimming took off 3 bases at V and 1 base at J, with 9 bases between the two ends. This CDR3 region has 14 residues. The CDR3 region is CASSLRRSNTEAFF. The CDR3 nucleotides read TGTGCCAGCAGTTTGAGGCGATCGAACACTGAAGCTTTCTTT.

The chain employs TRBV11-2 and TRBJ1-1, with 10 bases aligning to TRBD1. Germline V CDR1 and CDR2: SGHAT, FQNNGV. The V segment lost 2 bases and the J segment 4 bases; nucleotides outside the gene matches: 4. This CDR3 comprises 15 residues. The CDR3 spells CASSLLRDRGTEAFF. In DNA form, the CDR3 reads TGTGCCAGCAGCTTATTAAGGGACAGGGGCACTGAAGCTTTCTTT.

CDR3 residues: CASHGGGQGIYEQYF. CDR3 sequence (DNA): TGTGCCAGCCACGGCGGGGGACAGGGCATTTACGAGCAGTACTTC. V usage is TRBV2 and J usage is TRBJ2-7; TRBD1 aligns across 9 bases. This CDR3 contains 15 residues. The germline V gene has CDR1 SNHLY and CDR2 FYNNEI. V shed 8 bases and J 4 bases; nucleotides not matched to a gene: 12.

The rearrangement links TRBV6-5 to TRBJ2-7; TRBD1 matches 12 bases. The germline gives CDR1 MNHEY, CDR2 SVGAGI. This CDR3 has 13 amino acids. J gave up 6 bases and V 6 bases, and 3 bases lay outside the gene matches. Written as DNA, the CDR3 is TGTGCCAGCAGCCGGGACAGGGGGCGCGAGCAGTACTTC. Its translation: CASSRDRGREQYF.

This chain links TRBV3-1 (or the pseudogene TRBV3-2) with TRBJ2-6, with D possibly being TRBD1 (5 bases). V shed 5 bases and J shed 2 bases, with 10 bases lying between them. Germline loops: CDR1 LGHDT, CDR2 YNNKEL (reference sequence). The CDR3 loop spans 15 amino acids. CDR3 DNA: TGTGCCAGCAGCTGGCAGGGTGCTGGGGCCAACGTCCTGACTTTC. Translating gives CASSWQGAGANVLTF.

This sequence joins TRBV2 and TRBJ2-1, with 7 bases that match TRBD2. Trimming removed 8 bases from V and 10 bases from J; junction bases left unmatched: 14. The CDR3 has 14 amino acids. Germline assignment: CDR1 SNHLY and CDR2 FYNNEI. The CDR3 sequence is CASAGGWRGSEQFF. CDR3 bases: TGTGCCAGCGCCGGGGGTTGGCGGGGGAGCGAGCAGTTCTTC. Together with reference TRBV2 and TRBJ2-1, the CDR3 gives the full variable domain: EPEVTQTPSHQVTQMGQEVILRCVPISNHLYFYWYRQILGQKVEFLVSFYNNEISEKSEIFDDQFSVERPDGSNFTLKIRSTKLEDSAMYFCASAGGWRGSEQFFGPGTRLTVL.

The CDR3 loop reads CASSQVLIIRGEQYF. The CDR3 DNA sequence: TGCGCCAGCAGCCAAGTACTCATCATAAGAGGCGAGCAGTACTTC. The J gene is TRBJ2-7, the V gene TRBV4-1; D gene uncertain. Per the germline V gene, CDR1 is MGHRA and CDR2 is YSYEKL. Trimming removed 1 base from V and 6 bases from J, with 16 bases in between. The CDR3 totals 15 residues.

The rearrangement joins TRBV19 to TRBJ1-5, with D uncertain. Trimming took 5 bases from V and 4 from J, leaving 12 bases between them. CDR3 length equals 14 residues. Per germline, CDR1 LNHDA and CDR2 SQIVND (reference sequence). CDR3 amino acids: CASSSPPGNQPQHF. DNA of the CDR3: TGTGCCAGTAGTTCCCCCCCGGGGAATCAGCCCCAGCATTTT.